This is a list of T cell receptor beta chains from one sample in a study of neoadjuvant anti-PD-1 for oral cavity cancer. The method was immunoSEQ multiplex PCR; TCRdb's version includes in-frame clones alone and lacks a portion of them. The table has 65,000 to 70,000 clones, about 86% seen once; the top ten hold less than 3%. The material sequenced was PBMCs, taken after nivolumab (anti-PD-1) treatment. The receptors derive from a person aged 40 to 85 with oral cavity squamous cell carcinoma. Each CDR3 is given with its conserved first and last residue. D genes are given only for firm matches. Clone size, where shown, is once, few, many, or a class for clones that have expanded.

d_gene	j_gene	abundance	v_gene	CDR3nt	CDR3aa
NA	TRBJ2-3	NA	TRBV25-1	TGTGCCAGCAGTGGTTTACCCAGCACAGATACGCAGTATTTT	CASSGLPSTDTQYF
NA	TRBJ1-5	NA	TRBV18	TGTGCCAGCTCCCCCCCTAATTCAGCGGGGAGCAGTCAGCCCCAGCATTTT	CASSPPNSAGSSQPQHF
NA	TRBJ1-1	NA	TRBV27	TGTGCCAGCAGTCGAGACGGGGACACTGAAGCTTTCTTT	CASSRDGDTEAFF
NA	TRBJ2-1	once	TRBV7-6	TGTGCCAGCAGCTTAGCGCTGGGGGACTTCTATGAGCAGTTCTTC	CASSLALGDFYEQFF
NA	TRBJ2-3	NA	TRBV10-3	TGTGCCATCAGTGAGGGCAGGGGGGCCACAGATACGCAGTATTTT	CAISEGRGATDTQYF
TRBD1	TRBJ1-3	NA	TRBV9	TGTGCCAGCGGGCAGGGGGCCTACAGTGGAAACACCATATATTTT	CASGQGAYSGNTIYF
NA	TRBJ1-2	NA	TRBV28	TGTGCCAGCAGCTGGCCAAACTATGGCTACACCTTC	CASSWPNYGYTF
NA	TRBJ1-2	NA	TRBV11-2	TGTGCCAGCAGCATACAGGGCGGTAACTATGGCTACACCTTC	CASSIQGGNYGYTF
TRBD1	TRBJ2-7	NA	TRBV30	TGTGCCTGGGGACAGGGGATCGCCGAGCAGTACTTC	CAWGQGIAEQYF
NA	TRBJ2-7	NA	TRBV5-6	TGTGCCAGCAGCATCGACAGGTACGAGCAGTACTTC	CASSIDRYEQYF
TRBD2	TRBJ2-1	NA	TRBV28	TGTGCCAGCAGTCCCGTTGGGACTAGTCTAAATAATGAGCAGTTCTTC	CASSPVGTSLNNEQFF
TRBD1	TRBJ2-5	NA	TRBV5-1	TGCGCCAGCAGCTTAGGGACAGCCAGTCAAGAGACCCAGTACTTC	CASSLGTASQETQYF
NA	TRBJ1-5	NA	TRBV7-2	TGTGCCAGCAGCTTAGATGCAGGGAGGGGTCAGCCCCAGCATTTT	CASSLDAGRGQPQHF
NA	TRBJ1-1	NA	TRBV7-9	TGTGCCAGCAGCCCGACGGGGGGTTGGACTGAAGCTTTCTTT	CASSPTGGWTEAFF
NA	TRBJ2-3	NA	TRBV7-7	TGTGCCGCCGGGGGGCCACTGAGCACAGATACGCAGTATTTT	CAAGGPLSTDTQYF
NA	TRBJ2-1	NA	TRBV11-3	TGTGCCAGCAGCTTAGATCAGGGCGGGTCAAGCTCCTACAATGAGCAGTTCTTC	CASSLDQGGSSSYNEQFF
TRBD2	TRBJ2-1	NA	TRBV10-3	TGTGCCATCAGTCCCGGGGGGGGTCTTCTCTACAATGAGCAGTTCTTC	CAISPGGGLLYNEQFF
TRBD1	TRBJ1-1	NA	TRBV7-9	TGTGCCAGCAGCACGCAGGGGGCGAACACTGAAGCTTTCTTT	CASSTQGANTEAFF
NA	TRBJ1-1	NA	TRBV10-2	TGCGCCAGCAGGCGGGACACCGGGGTAGGTGAAGCTTTCTTT	CASRRDTGVGEAFF
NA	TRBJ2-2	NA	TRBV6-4	TGTGCCAGCAGTGAAGAGGGGGGCACCGGGGAGCTGTTTTTT	CASSEEGGTGELFF
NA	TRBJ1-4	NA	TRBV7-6	TGTGCCAGCAGCCAAGGTGGTTCCACTGAAAAACTGTTTTTT	CASSQGGSTEKLFF
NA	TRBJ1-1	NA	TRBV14	TGTGCCAGCAGCCCCGCTCCCGGGGGAGGGGCTTTCTTT	CASSPAPGGGAFF
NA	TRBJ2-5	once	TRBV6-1	TGTGCCGCCCAAACCGGAATTGGATACGAGACCCAGTACTTC	CAAQTGIGYETQYF
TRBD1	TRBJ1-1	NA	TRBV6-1	TGTGCCAGCAGTGGAAGAGGGGGCGCGAACACTGAAGCTTTCTTT	CASSGRGGANTEAFF
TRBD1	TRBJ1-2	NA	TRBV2	TGTGCCAGCAGTGGTGACAGGGGCGTGGGTGGCTACACCTTC	CASSGDRGVGGYTF
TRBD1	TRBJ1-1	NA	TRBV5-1	TGCGCCAGCAGCCCACGGACAGGGGGGACTGAAGCTTTCTTT	CASSPRTGGTEAFF
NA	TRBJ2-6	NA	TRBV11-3	TGTGCCAGCAGCCCCGAAAGCGACGTCCTGACTTTC	CASSPESDVLTF
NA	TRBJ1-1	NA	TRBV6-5	TGTGCCAGCAGAAAAACCCAGTCTATGAACACTGAAGCTTTCTTT	CASRKTQSMNTEAFF
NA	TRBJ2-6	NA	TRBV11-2	TGTGCCAGCAGCCCTTGGGGGGGGGCAAGTGGGGCCAACGTCCTGACTTTC	CASSPWGGASGANVLTF
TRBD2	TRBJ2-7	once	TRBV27	TGTGCCAGCAGTCATCGACTAGCGGGAGCCACAGAAATTTACGAGCAGTACTTC	CASSHRLAGATEIYEQYF
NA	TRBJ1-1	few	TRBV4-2	TGTGCCAGCAGCCAAGATAGAGAGAACACTGAAGCTTTCTTT	CASSQDRENTEAFF
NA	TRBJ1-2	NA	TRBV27	TGTGCCAGCAGTTTCTCCCTACACTATGGCTACACCTTC	CASSFSLHYGYTF
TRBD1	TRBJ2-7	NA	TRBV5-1	TGCGCCAGCAGCTCGGGACAGGGATCAACCTACGAGCAGTACTTC	CASSSGQGSTYEQYF
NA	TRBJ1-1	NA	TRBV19	TGTGCCAGTAGTATAGGAGGAGGGGGGAACACTGAAGCTTTCTTT	CASSIGGGGNTEAFF
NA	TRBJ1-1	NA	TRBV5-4	TGTGCCAGCAGCTTGCGAGGACGACCGAACACTGAAGCTTTCTTT	CASSLRGRPNTEAFF
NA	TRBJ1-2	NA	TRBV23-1	TGCGCCAGCAGTCAATCGTGGATCCAGGGAGGTGGCTACACCTTC	CASSQSWIQGGGYTF
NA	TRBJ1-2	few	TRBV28	TGTGCCAGCAGTTCCCCCTGGGGGGTAAGGTATGGCTACACCTTC	CASSSPWGVRYGYTF
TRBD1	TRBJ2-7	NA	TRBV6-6	TGTGCCAGCAGGACAGGGGGGGCCTACTACGAGCAGTACTTC	CASRTGGAYYEQYF
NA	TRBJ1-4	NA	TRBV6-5	TGTGCCAGCAGTTACACCGGGACAATCAATGAAAAACTGTTTTTT	CASSYTGTINEKLFF
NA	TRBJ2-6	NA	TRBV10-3	TGTGCCATCAGGAAGTCCCTACGCTCTGGGGCCAACGTCCTGACTTTC	CAIRKSLRSGANVLTF
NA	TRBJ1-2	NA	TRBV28	TGTGCCAGCAGTTATCAGGGTGGGGACTATGGCTACACCTTC	CASSYQGGDYGYTF
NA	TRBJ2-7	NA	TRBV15	TGTGCCACCAGCAGCGGCGGGGCGTATTCCTACGAGCAGTACTTC	CATSSGGAYSYEQYF
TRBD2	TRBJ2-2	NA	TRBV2	TGTGCCAGCACGGGGGAGGGGACTAGCAACACCGGGGAGCTGTTTTTT	CASTGEGTSNTGELFF
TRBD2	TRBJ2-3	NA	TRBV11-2	TGTGCCAGCAGCTTAGGCGGGACTAGCGTGACGAGCACAGATACGCAGTATTTT	CASSLGGTSVTSTDTQYF
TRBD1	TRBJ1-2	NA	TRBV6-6	TGTGCCAGCAGTTACTGGAAGACAGGGGGAGACGGCTACACCTTC	CASSYWKTGGDGYTF
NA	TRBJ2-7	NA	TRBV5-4	TGTGCCAGCAGCTTGGTCGGGACCTCCTACGAGCAGTACTTC	CASSLVGTSYEQYF
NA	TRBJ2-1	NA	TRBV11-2	TGTGCCAGCAGCTTAGCGGGTGGAGTCAATGAGCAGTTCTTC	CASSLAGGVNEQFF
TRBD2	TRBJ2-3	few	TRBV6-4	TGTGCCAGCAGTGACGGTAGCGGGAGCACAGATACGCAGTATTTT	CASSDGSGSTDTQYF
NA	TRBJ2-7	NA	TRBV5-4	TGTGCCAGCAGCTTGGGGGGGAGGAGCTCCTACGAGCAGTACTTC	CASSLGGRSSYEQYF
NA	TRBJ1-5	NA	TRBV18	TGTGCCAGCTCCGTCCGGGAGGATCAGCCCCAGCATTTT	CASSVREDQPQHF
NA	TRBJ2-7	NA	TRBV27	TGTGCCAGCAGTTCAGGGTACGAGCAGTACTTC	CASSSGYEQYF
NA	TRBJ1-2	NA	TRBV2	TGTGCCAGCAGTGACGATCGGGGCTATGGCTACACCTTC	CASSDDRGYGYTF
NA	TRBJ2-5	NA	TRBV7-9	TGTGCCAGCAGCTTACAGCAAGAGACCCAGTACTTC	CASSLQQETQYF
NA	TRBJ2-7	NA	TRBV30	TGTGCCTGGAGTGTACTCTACGAGCAGTACTTC	CAWSVLYEQYF
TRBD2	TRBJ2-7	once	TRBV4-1	TGCGCCAGCAGCCAAGGCTTCCTAGCGGGCACCTACGAGCAGTACTTC	CASSQGFLAGTYEQYF